This T cell receptor beta chain originates from a study of identical twins (TCRdb year 2016). With respect to the entire study: TCR alpha and beta repertoires from monozygotic twins, unrelated adults of various ages and cord blood were deep-sequenced to test whether fetal clonotypes persist. Replicate twin experiments were performed at different times using different library preparation protocols to rule out contamination. The full study reports these points: Out-of-frame TCR alpha sequences shared between twins showed an excess of low generation-probability sequences compared with coincidental sharing between unrelated individuals. Fewer insertions were carried by abundant cord blood beta clonotypes; a weaker similar trend was observed in young adult naive repertoires, while no such trend was observed in memory repertoires. Excess twin sharing in beta out-of-frame sequences was weaker because fewer shared sequences lowered the signal-to-noise ratio. Out-of-frame TCR alpha sharing in monozygotic twins was systematically underestimated by recombination models, whereas sharing between unrelated individuals was in agreement with the recombination models. Zero-insertion analyses could be partly confounded by invariant T cells such as MAIT and iNKT, though diverse VJ usage argued against such confounding for most clonotypes. Conclusions relied on cross-sectional statistical analysis, since the same donors could not be followed over many years.

This clonotype has more than one count but fewer than ten. Its antigen specificity is not known. No base quality values were provided; no much bigger clone lies one nucleotide off. Library preparation employed 5' RACE. Sequenced using an Illumina HiSeq 2000. A universal primer binding site was introduced by template switching, and a unique molecular identifier was present in the final cDNA, enabling accurate counting of TCR cDNA molecules. First-strand cDNA for TCR alpha and beta chains was synthesized from specific primers in the conserved constant-segment region. To control for contamination, every cDNA library carried two barcodes: a SMART-Mk sample barcode plus Illumina barcodes. Two successive PCR steps introduced TruSeq adapter sequences along with Illumina sample barcodes. The Illumina HiSeq platform was used with custom primers to sequence TCR alpha and beta cDNA libraries. Under the source paper's analysis protocol: MiGEC processed the raw reads to extract unique molecular identifiers, while MiXCR was used to determine the CDR3 positions. Recombination models were inferred per individual with the repgenHMM and IGoR tools using an EM algorithm. The tcR package in R was used for shared clonotype analysis, with sharing normalized by the product of cloneset sizes. Out-of-frame nonproductive sequences were analyzed to study raw recombination free of thymic and clonal selection effects. The raw public reads went through TCRdb reprocessing: fastp at Q25, MiXCR clone calling, in-frame beta chains kept. Rows merge per CDR3 protein into single entries with the most common DNA and genes. Here the V and J calls rest on TCRdb's processing, not on the authors' analysis. In all, the sample holds approximately 220,000 distinct CDR3 sequences, and about 7.5% of those were seen once. Of the sample, less than 2.5% falls within the top ten clones.

CDR1 SGDLS and CDR2 YYNGEE are derived from the germline V gene. The CDR3 runs 14 amino acids, cysteine and phenylalanine included. Only CDR3 DNA is held: 42 bases, read in frame from base 1. V drops 1 base and J drops 1 base, leaving 8 bases in between. Only healthy Caucasian donors were included. The twin cohort consisted of three pairs of female monozygotic twins, all aged roughly 18 to 30 years. Miltenyi CD45RO+ enrichment and human naive T-cell isolation kits were used to isolate memory (CD45RO+) and naive T cells from PBMC. These data were also reused for a study on yellow fever vaccine responses in identical twins. The second paper further reports: According to the authors, in identical twins the way T cells responded to vaccination appeared partly convergent and partly personalized. In the study, vaccine-responding T cell clones were precisely tracked in identical twins.

The chain employs TRBV9 and TRBJ1-1; TRBD1 could be the D gene, as 6 bases match. Sequencing used memory (CD45RO+) T cells sorted from blood. The sample's cell subset or site label, in plain terms: CD45RO+ enriched T cells. This sequence originates from a woman between 18 and 29 years old in good health. The DNA sequence is given as TGTGCCAGCAGCGTATACAGGGAGAACACTGAAGCTTTCTTT. This sequence encodes CASSVYRENTEAFF.